These T cell receptor beta chains were read from a single sample in a study of shared T cell receptors in the human thymus. The repertoire was sequenced with immunoSEQ multiplex PCR; TCRdb's copy has only in-frame clones and lacks some. The repertoire holds hundreds of thousands of clones, with around 95% as singletons. Sequenced material: thymocytes. All receptors come from a human donor. CDR3s include the opening cysteine and the closing phenylalanine or tryptophan. Each record gives: D gene, V gene, J gene, clone size, CDR3 DNA, CDR3 protein. A D gene is named only where the DNA matches it firmly. Size is stated for part of the rows, as once, few or many counts, or as a class when the clone is expanded.

NA,TRBV5-6,TRBJ1-2,once,TGTGCCAGCAGCTTGGGGCAGATTTTTAACTATGGCTACACCTTC,CASSLGQIFNYGYTF
TRBD1,TRBV27,TRBJ1-1,NA,TGTGCCAGCAGTTTAGAGAGGGGGCGGGGGAACACTGAAGCTTTCTTT,CASSLERGRGNTEAFF
TRBD1,TRBV14,TRBJ2-1,NA,TGTGCCAGCAGCCAACGAGGACAGGGTGATTTAAGCTCCTACAATGAGCAGTTCTTC,CASSQRGQGDLSSYNEQFF
NA,TRBV28,TRBJ2-7,NA,TGTGCCAGCAGTTTCCCTCCGGGGCCAACTCCACTCGAGCAGTACTTC,CASSFPPGPTPLEQYF
TRBD2,TRBV10-3,TRBJ2-7,NA,TGTGCCATCAGTGAGTCGACTGGGGGGGCGGAAGGACTAGCGGGAGTATACTACGAGCAGTACTTC,CAISESTGGAEGLAGVYYEQYF
TRBD2,TRBV28,TRBJ2-3,NA,TGTGCCAGCACGGGACTACAGCAGTATTTT,CASTGLQQYF
NA,TRBV7-6,TRBJ2-3,NA,TGTGCCAGCAGCTTGCCAGTGGGGGGATACTCCACAGATACGCAGTATTTT,CASSLPVGGYSTDTQYF
NA,TRBV7-3,TRBJ2-6,NA,TGTGCCAGCAGCTCGGGGCTGCAGGAGGCCTCTGGGGCCAACGTCCTGACTTTC,CASSSGLQEASGANVLTF
NA,TRBV5-6,TRBJ2-2,NA,TGTGCCAGCAGCCCGGAAGTCCCTTGGGAAACCACCGGGGAGCTGTTTTTT,CASSPEVPWETTGELFF
NA,TRBV7-2,TRBJ2-7,NA,TGTGCCAGCAGCTTAAGGGGCGGGGCCCCCCCGGGGCAGTACTTC,CASSLRGGAPPGQYF
NA,TRBV6-1,TRBJ1-5,NA,TGTGCCAGCAGTGAAGGGAGGGGTAATCAGCCCCAGCATTTT,CASSEGRGNQPQHF
NA,TRBV15,TRBJ1-6,NA,TGTGCCACCAGCAGAGATGAGCTTCCATATAATTCACCCCTCCACTTT,CATSRDELPYNSPLHF
NA,TRBV6-1,TRBJ2-4,NA,TGTGCCAGCAGTGTCCTAGCCAAAAACATTCAGTACTTC,CASSVLAKNIQYF
NA,TRBV30,TRBJ1-3,NA,TGTGCCTGGAAGGTCAGTTGGTCCATATATTTT,CAWKVSWSIYF
NA,TRBV6-1,TRBJ2-7,NA,TGTGCCAGCAGTGTACTCGAGGAGCAGTACTTC,CASSVLEEQYF
NA,TRBV10-3,TRBJ2-1,NA,TGTGCCATCAGTGACTTCGAAATTTACAATGAGCAGTTCTTC,CAISDFEIYNEQFF
TRBD1,TRBV5-6,TRBJ2-3,NA,TGTGCCAGCACCTACAGGGGGACATGGGAGTCCCCGCAGTATTTT,CASTYRGTWESPQYF
NA,TRBV5-1,TRBJ1-1,NA,TGCGCCAGCAGCGGCGCCGGGGGGGCAGACACTGAAGCTTTCTTT,CASSGAGGADTEAFF
NA,TRBV7-2,TRBJ1-2,NA,TGTGCCAGCAGCCTTCCCTCCCCGACACTCGGCTATGGCTACACCTTC,CASSLPSPTLGYGYTF
TRBD1,TRBV28,TRBJ1-4,NA,TGTGCCAGCAGGCAGACAGGGGGCGATGAAAAACTGTTTTTT,CASRQTGGDEKLFF
NA,TRBV11-2,TRBJ2-5,NA,TGTGCCAGCAGCCGAGCAGGGGTCCAAGAGACCCAGTACTTC,CASSRAGVQETQYF
NA,TRBV20-1,TRBJ1-1,NA,TGCAGTGCCACAACACGGGGGGAAGCTTTCTTT,CSATTRGEAFF
NA,TRBV4-1,TRBJ2-3,NA,TGCGCCAGCAGCCAAGAGCGCGAGGGAGTGGTGTATCGGGGAGATACGCAGTATTTT,CASSQEREGVVYRGDTQYF
NA,TRBV4-1,TRBJ2-4,NA,TGCGCCAGCAGCCAAGAATGGCGGATGATCACAGGCGGGAACATTCAGTACTTC,CASSQEWRMITGGNIQYF
TRBD2,TRBV6-6,TRBJ2-5,NA,TGTGCCAGCAGACGCCTAGGGACTAGCGAAACGGAGACCCAGTACTTC,CASRRLGTSETETQYF
TRBD2,TRBV11-2,TRBJ2-7,NA,TGTGCCAGCAGCGGGGAACTAGCGCCTGCCTACGAGCAGTACTTC,CASSGELAPAYEQYF
NA,TRBV28,TRBJ2-1,NA,TGTGCCAGCAGTTTAAACCCCACCCCTCTGCGCGGCTCCTACAATGAGCAGTTCTTC,CASSLNPTPLRGSYNEQFF
TRBD2,TRBV5-4,TRBJ2-2,NA,TGTGCCAGCAGGAGGACTAGCGGTCACACCGGGGAGCTGTTTTTT,CASRRTSGHTGELFF